Following are 17 T cell receptor beta chains from one sample sequenced in a study of cytomegalovirus exposure and HLA in healthy donors. PCR amplification relied on 60 Vbeta primers (plus 13 Jbeta primers). Clones were read by immunoSEQ multiplex PCR, and TCRdb kept only the in-frame ones, dropping some. The repertoire holds some 140,000 clones, with roughly 73% as singletons. Sequenced input: PBMCs. The receptors originated from a woman aged 40 to 50 in good health and CMV-seronegative.

This clone has more than one count but fewer than ten. V and J are TRBV29-1 and TRBJ2-5, with 9 bases that match TRBD2. Germline V gene data show CDR1 as SQVTM and CDR2 as ANQGSEA. The CDR3 spans 17 residues. V trimming: 0 bases; J trimming: 1 base; junction bases outside the gene matches: 9. The CDR3 nucleotides read TGCAGCGTTGAAGATCTGAGACTAGCGGAACTCCAAGAGACCCAGTACTTC. As protein: CSVEDLRLAELQETQYF.

The genes are TRBV20-1 and TRBJ1-1; D remains ambiguous. Germline assignment: CDR1 DFQATT and CDR2 SNEGSKA (reference sequence). The CDR3 extends over 11 amino acids. The ends were cut back, 3 bases at V and 7 bases at J, with 9 bases in the middle. The CDR3 coding sequence is TGCAGTGCTAGCGGGAATATTGAAGCTTTCTTT. Translated: CSASGNIEAFF.

The V call is TRBV10-1, the J call TRBJ2-1; the match to TRBD1 covers 8 bases. Germline V gene lookup returns CDR1 WNHNN and CDR2 SYGVQD (reference sequence). Trimming took 0 bases from V and 6 from J; bases not matched to a gene: 7. This CDR3 is built from 16 residues. The CDR3 spells CASSESMAGGFNEQFF. The DNA for the CDR3 is TGCGCCAGCAGTGAGTCAATGGCAGGGGGCTTCAATGAGCAGTTCTTC.

The V and J genes are TRBV19 and TRBJ2-7; the D gene is possibly TRBD1 (5 bases). Germline lookup yields CDR1 LNHDA and CDR2 SQIVND (reference sequence). Deletions cut 6 bases from V and 3 bases from J, with 9 bases between. The CDR3 runs to 12 residues. The CDR3 is CASSPDSYEQYF. The DNA for the CDR3 is TGTGCCAGTAGCCCAGACAGCTACGAGCAGTACTTC.

This clone appeared a single time. The genes are TRBV27 and TRBJ1-2; no clear D gene. V was trimmed by 6 bases and J by 4 bases, leaving 18 bases between them. The CDR3 has 15 residues. The germline gives CDR1 MNHEY, CDR2 SMNVEV (reference sequence). The CDR3, as DNA: TGTGCCAGCAGCGTAGGCCCGGGTTCAATCTATGGCTACACCTTC. It encodes CASSVGPGSIYGYTF.

The chain carries TRBV10-3 and TRBJ1-1; TRBD1 might be the D (5 bases). The CDR3 has 14 amino acids. From germline, CDR1 is ENHRY and CDR2 SYGVKD. With 4 bases removed from V and 2 bases from J, the gap between germline ends came to 11 bases. In nucleotides, the CDR3 is TGTGCCATCAGTGGTCCAGGGTCTAACACTGAAGCTTTCTTT. Protein product: CAISGPGSNTEAFF.

J is TRBJ2-2 and V is TRBV7-9, with 8 positions matching TRBD1. Germline V lookup: CDR1 SEHNR, CDR2 FQNEAQ (reference sequence). V trimming: 5 bases; J trimming: 8 bases; junction bases outside the gene matches: 16. This CDR3 region has 17 residues. The CDR3, as DNA: TGTGCCAGCAGCCTCCGGGACAGGCCACACCGAAGTGGGGAGCTGTTTTTT. The encoded protein is CASSLRDRPHRSGELFF.

This clone was detected a few times. The chain uses TRBV5-1 and TRBJ2-7; D is possibly TRBD1 (6 bases). Per germline, CDR1 SGHRS and CDR2 YFSETQ. Trimming removed 0 bases at V and 1 base at J, with 17 bases between. CDR3 length: 17 amino acids. CDR3 bases: TGCGCCAGCAGCTTGGAGGGCAGGGGCAGAGATTCCTACGAGCAGTACTTC. As protein: CASSLEGRGRDSYEQYF.

This chain links TRBV4-1 with TRBJ2-3; TRBD2 agrees at 11 bases. The trim removed 3 bases at V and 4 bases at J, leaving 9 bases unmatched. CDR1 MGHRA and CDR2 YSYEKL come from the germline V gene. The CDR3 has 17 amino acids. The CDR3 sequence is CASSHISVAGGADTQYF. CDR3 sequence (DNA): TGCGCCAGCAGCCATATATCTGTAGCGGGGGGGGCAGATACGCAGTATTTT.

J is TRBJ2-7 and V is TRBV5-4, with TRBD1 matching over 10 bases. Germline V lookup: CDR1 SGHNT, CDR2 YYREEE (reference sequence). V was clipped by 0 bases and J by 2 bases; unmatched bases: 2. The CDR3 is made up of 15 amino acids. CDR3 coding DNA: TGTGCCAGCAGCTTGGGACAGGGGGCTCCCTACGAGCAGTACTTC. This translates into CASSLGQGAPYEQYF.

The chain links TRBV11-2 to TRBJ1-4, with D unresolved. Germline V gene sequence: CDR1 SGHAT, CDR2 FQNNGV. This CDR3 contains 14 residues. V was trimmed by 3 bases and J by 0 bases, leaving 5 bases between them. The CDR3 DNA sequence: TGTGCCAGCAGCTTGTCCACAACTAATGAAAAACTGTTTTTT. Its translation is CASSLSTTNEKLFF.

The table lists this clone with a few counts. This chain uses TRBV4-1 with TRBJ2-6, with D maybe TRBD2 (5 bases). This CDR3 region has 15 residues. Deletions cut 4 bases from V and 0 bases from J, with 7 bases between. The germline gives CDR1 MGHRA, CDR2 YSYEKL. In DNA form, the CDR3 reads TGCGCCAGCAGCCGTGGGAGCTCTGGGGCCAACGTCCTGACTTTC. This encodes CASSRGSSGANVLTF.

The table lists this clone with a count of one. This rearrangement joins TRBV11-2 to TRBJ1-2, with 11 bases fitting TRBD1. The junction had 9 bases not matched to a gene; V was cut back by 4 bases and J by 2 bases. This CDR3 region has 17 residues. The germline gives CDR1 SGHAT, CDR2 FQNNGV. CDR3 DNA: TGTGCCAGCAGCTCTGGACAGGGGGCTTCGTGGAACTATGGCTACACCTTC. Its translation: CASSSGQGASWNYGYTF.

The chain combines TRBV5-1 with TRBJ2-1, with 7 bases that match TRBD2. Germline CDR1 SGHRS, CDR2 YFSETQ. This CDR3 region has 15 residues. Trimming cost V 5 bases and J 5 bases; bases outside gene matches: 10. CDR3 nucleotide sequence: TGCGCCAGCAGGATCGAGACTAGCACACACAATGAGCAGTTCTTC. Its protein product is CASRIETSTHNEQFF.

This chain connects TRBV5-1 to TRBJ1-1, with 7 bases that match TRBD1. Germline V CDR1 and CDR2: SGHRS, YFSETQ. The trim removed 5 bases at V and 0 bases at J, leaving 10 bases unmatched. CDR3 length equals 16 residues. The DNA of the CDR3 is TGCGCCAGCAGACCCCGGGGACAGTCCATGAACACTGAAGCTTTCTTT. Protein sequence: CASRPRGQSMNTEAFF.

The rearrangement uses TRBV2 and TRBJ2-1, with 7 bases fitting TRBD1. This CDR3 spans 14 amino acids. Per the germline V gene, CDR1 is SNHLY and CDR2 is FYNNEI. The trim removed 4 bases at V and 7 bases at J, leaving 7 bases unmatched. The CDR3 region has the DNA TGTGCCAGCAGTGTTCTGACAGGGCGGAATGAGCAGTTCTTC. Translating gives CASSVLTGRNEQFF.

The chain has TRBV7-2 and TRBJ1-2; 7 bases match TRBD1. Germline-derived CDR1 and CDR2 are SGHTA and FQGNSA. V lost 1 base and J lost 5; bases outside the gene matches: 10. This CDR3 contains 16 residues. This CDR3 reads CASSLVTTGTEYGYTF. CDR3 in DNA: TGTGCCAGCAGCTTAGTCACGACAGGGACGGAATATGGCTACACCTTC.